The clone carrying this T cell receptor beta chain turned up a few times. Antigen: not known. The donors were all healthy and Caucasian. The entry originates in a study of identical twins. From the 5' RACE reads, TCRdb called clonotypes with MiXCR, one entry per CDR3 protein. Of hundreds of thousands of distinct CDR3 sequences listed, under 9% were seen once; the top ten hold over 2%. Findings of the study overall: Memory repertoires showed no such pattern, whereas abundant cord blood beta clonotypes carried fewer insertions.

From germline, CDR1 is SGHRS and CDR2 YFSETQ. V was cut by 3 bases and J by 3 bases, with 18 bases left in between. The length of the CDR3 is 16 residues. This same sample was also taken into another study, of yellow fever vaccine responses in identical twins.

This receptor was identified in a woman between 18 and 29 years old in good health. This sequence joins TRBV5-1 and TRBJ2-5, with D tentatively TRBD1 or TRBD2 (5 bases each). Sequencing was performed on memory (CD45RO+) T cells sorted from blood. CDR3 DNA sequence: TGCGCCAGCAGCTGGATCCCGGGACCCTCAAAAGAGACCCAGTACTTC. Translating it yields CASSWIPGPSKETQYF.